The next 6 T cell receptor beta chains were all read from a single sample in a study of OX40 agonist ivuxolimab in advanced cancers. Profiling relied on immunoSEQ multiplex PCR, and the TCRdb table lists in-frame clones only, not all of them. Altogether about 78,000 clones are present, roughly nine tenths being singletons, with the ten largest covering roughly 2.8%. Sequencing used CD4+ or CD8+ T cells sorted from blood, obtained in a trial of the OX40 agonist ivuxolimab. These receptors originate from an adult with an advanced solid tumor such as melanoma, head and neck, liver or kidney cancer.

The chain uses TRBV7-2 and TRBJ1-6; no clear D gene. CDR3 length equals 15 residues. V was clipped by 5 bases and J by 4 bases, with 12 bases between them. Germline CDR1 reads SGHTA; CDR2 reads FQGNSA. CDR3 nucleotides: TGTGCCAGCAGCCCGAGGACTACATATAATTCACCCCTCCACTTT. Translation gives CASSPRTTYNSPLHF.

This clone was seen a single time. DNA of the CDR3: TGTGCCAGTCGCCGGGACGGTGACTACGAGCAGTACTTC. It yields the protein CASRRDGDYEQYF. This chain uses TRBV28 with TRBJ2-7; perhaps D is TRBD1 or TRBD2 (5 bases each). Germline V gene sequence: CDR1 MDHEN, CDR2 SYDVKM. CDR3 size: 13 residues. Trimming removed 9 bases from V and 3 bases from J, with 15 bases in between.

This clone was detected only once. The rearrangement joins TRBV2 to TRBJ2-2; the match to TRBD1 covers 7 bases. Germline trimming cut 5 bases from V and 4 bases from J; bases unmatched to any gene: 7. The CDR3 sequence is 15 residues long. Looked up from germline, CDR1 is SNHLY and CDR2 is FYNNEI. The CDR3 region is CASSRDRQGTGELFF. The CDR3 DNA reads as TGTGCCAGCAGTCGCGACCGACAGGGCACCGGGGAGCTGTTTTTT.

J is TRBJ2-6 and V is TRBV5-1; D is unclear. Looked up from germline, CDR1 is SGHRS and CDR2 is YFSETQ. Trimming took 2 bases from V and 2 from J, leaving 8 bases between them. The CDR3 spans 15 residues. The CDR3 spells CASSFLGPGANVLTF. CDR3 DNA sequence: TGCGCCAGCAGCTTTTTGGGCCCTGGGGCCAACGTCCTGACTTTC.

This clone was seen a single time. The chain couples TRBV5-1 to TRBJ2-1; D remains ambiguous. CDR1 and CDR2 from the germline V gene are SGHRS and YFSETQ. V lost 0 bases to trimming and J lost 12 bases, with 7 bases between them. The CDR3 length is 11 residues. CDR3 in amino acids: CASSLGHGQFF. CDR3 nucleotide sequence: TGCGCCAGCAGCTTGGGACACGGGCAGTTCTTC.

The chain couples TRBV5-8 to TRBJ1-3; 8 nucleotides match TRBD1. Per the germline V gene, CDR1 is SGHTS and CDR2 is YDEGEE. The length of the CDR3 is 14 residues. The V segment lost 3 bases and the J segment 4 bases; nucleotides outside the gene matches: 3. This CDR3 is CASSSWTGGNTIYF. CDR3 bases: TGTGCCAGCAGCTCCTGGACAGGGGGAAACACCATATATTTT. Full variable domain (rest looked up from reference TRBV5-8 and TRBJ1-3): EAGVTQSPTHLIKTRGQQATLRCSPISGHTSVYWYQQALGLGLQFLLWYDEGEERNRGNFPPRFSGRQFPNYSSELNVNALELEDSALYLCASSSWTGGNTIYFGEGSWLTVV.